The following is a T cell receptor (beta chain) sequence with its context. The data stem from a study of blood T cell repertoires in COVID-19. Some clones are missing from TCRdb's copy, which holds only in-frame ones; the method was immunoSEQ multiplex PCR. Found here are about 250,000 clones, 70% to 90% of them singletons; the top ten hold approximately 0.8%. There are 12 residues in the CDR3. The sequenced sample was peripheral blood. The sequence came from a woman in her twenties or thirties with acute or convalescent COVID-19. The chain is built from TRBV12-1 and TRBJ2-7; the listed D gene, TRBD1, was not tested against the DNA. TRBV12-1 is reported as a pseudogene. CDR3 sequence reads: CASSVQGYEQYF. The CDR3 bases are TGTGCCAGCAGCGTACAGGGCTACGAGCAGTACTTC.